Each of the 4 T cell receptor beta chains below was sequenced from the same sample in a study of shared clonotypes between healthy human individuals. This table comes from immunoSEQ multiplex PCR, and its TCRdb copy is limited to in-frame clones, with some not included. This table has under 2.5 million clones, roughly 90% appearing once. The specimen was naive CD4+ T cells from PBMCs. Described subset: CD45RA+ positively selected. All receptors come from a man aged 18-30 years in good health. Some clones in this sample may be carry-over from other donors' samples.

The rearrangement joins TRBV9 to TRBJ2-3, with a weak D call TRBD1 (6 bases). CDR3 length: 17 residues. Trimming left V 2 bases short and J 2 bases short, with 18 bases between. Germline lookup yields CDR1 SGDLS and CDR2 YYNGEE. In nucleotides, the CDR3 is TGTGCCAGCAGCGTCGGACAGCTTCTCATCTCCACAGATACGCAGTATTTT. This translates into CASSVGQLLISTDTQYF.

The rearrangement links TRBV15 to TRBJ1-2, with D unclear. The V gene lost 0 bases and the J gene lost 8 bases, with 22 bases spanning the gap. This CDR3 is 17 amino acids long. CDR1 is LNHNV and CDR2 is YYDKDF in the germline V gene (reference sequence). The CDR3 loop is CATSRDQIGRVFVGYTF. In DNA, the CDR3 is TGTGCCACCAGCAGAGATCAAATAGGGCGAGTATTCGTAGGCTACACCTTC.

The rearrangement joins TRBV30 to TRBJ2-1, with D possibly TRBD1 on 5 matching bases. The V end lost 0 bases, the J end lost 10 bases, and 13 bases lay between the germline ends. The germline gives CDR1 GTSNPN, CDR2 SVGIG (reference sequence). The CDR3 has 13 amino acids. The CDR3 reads CAWSVFRVKEQFF. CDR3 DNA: TGTGCCTGGAGTGTGTTCAGGGTGAAGGAGCAGTTCTTC. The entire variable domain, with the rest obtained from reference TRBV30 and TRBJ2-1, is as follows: SQTIHQWPATLVQPVGSPLSLECTVEGTSNPNLYWYRQAAGRGLQLLFYSVGIGQISSEVPQNLSASRPQDRQFILSSKKLLLSDSGFYLCAWSVFRVKEQFFGPGTRLTVL.

CDR3 DNA: TGTGCCAGCAGCATCTCCAACACTGAAGCTTTCTTT. Encoded protein: CASSISNTEAFF. The gene calls are TRBV28 and TRBJ1-1; D unclear. This CDR3 contains 12 residues. V shed 6 bases and J shed 2 bases, with 7 bases lying between them. Germline V gene data show CDR1 as MDHEN and CDR2 as SYDVKM.